This record looks at one T cell receptor (beta chain) sequence and its context. Its antigen is currently unknown. The data were taken from a study of early T cells in non-severe SARS-CoV-2 infection. Study-level information: Alpha and beta chains were unpaired, from unsorted whole-blood bulk RNA. Study-wide findings and caveats: Database matching using VDJdb favored anti-spike CD8 responses, with private and CD4 specificities left missing.

Unique molecular identifiers were added to individual cDNA molecules. MiXCR was run by TCRdb on the 5' RACE reads, yielding one entry per CDR3 protein. The sample lists tens of thousands of distinct CDR3 sequences; 5% to 5.5% were seen once. The CDR3 sequence is 14 residues long. Germline V gene lookup returns CDR1 DFQATT and CDR2 SNEGSKA (reference sequence). Trimming pared 3 bases from V and 3 bases from J, leaving 14 bases between. Specimen: whole blood, collected at baseline. This clonotype originated in an adult who was a healthcare worker with PCR-confirmed SARS-CoV-2 infection or an uninfected control (not recorded which). The chain carries TRBV20-1 and TRBJ1-1, with D possibly TRBD1 on 6 matching bases. CDR3 coding DNA: TGCAGTGCTAGGGCAGGGGTGAAGTACACTGAAGCTTTCTTT. The encoded protein is CSARAGVKYTEAFF.